This TCR beta chain was identified during a study of shared clonotypes between healthy human individuals. General study results and limits: Richness estimates generally favored naive over memory subsets.

Naive CD8 cells were CD45RO-negative, positively selected for CCR7, excluding terminally differentiated effector memory CD45RA+ cells. The V gene's germline CDR1 is SQVTM and CDR2 ANQGSEA. The CDR3 runs 12 residues. The ends were cut back, 2 bases at V and 7 bases at J, with 9 bases in the middle. Profiling relied on immunoSEQ multiplex PCR, and the TCRdb table lists in-frame clones only, not all of them. The table includes about 2 million clones, about 95% detected once. On this clone itself: Its matching antigen is unknown.

Sequenced input: naive CD8+ T cells sorted from blood. The clonotype originates from a young man in good health. This rearrangement joins TRBV29-1 to TRBJ2-4; maybe TRBD1 (5 bases). The CDR3 sequence is CSVERDSNIQYF. CDR3 DNA sequence: TGCAGCGTTGAAAGAGACAGCAACATTCAGTACTTC.